This T cell receptor (beta chain) was recovered during a study of response to subunit inactivated influenza vaccine. The CDR3 is 15 amino acids. Germline CDR1 reads SEHNR; CDR2 reads FQNEAQ (reference sequence). V lost 2 bases and J 0 bases, leaving 7 bases between the germline ends. Each CDR3 protein is one row after TCRdb ran MiXCR on the RT-PCR reads. Of about 540,000 distinct CDR3 sequences detected, approximately 24% appear once; the ten largest clones hold around 2.8%. These data are also associated with another study on T cells expressing NK-cell markers. That paper notes: Template switching by 5'RACE with UMIs generated the TCR beta cDNA. Cells sorted as CD3+CD56+NKG2C+, CD3+CD56+NKG2C- and CD3+CD56-NKG2C+ T cells supplied the TCR beta repertoires. Only alpha-beta TCR T cells were sorted in several experiments, using an anti-gamma-delta TCR antibody. Each of roughly 6 donors carried dominant NKG2C+ clonotypes accounting for about 1.0-7.0% of CD8+ T cells.

This TCR derives from a man aged 45-65 years who received an inactivated influenza vaccine. The chain is built from TRBV7-9 and TRBJ1-4; D gene unclear. The source was CD4+ T cells sorted from PBMCs, collected 11 to 12 days after vaccination. CDR3 amino acids: CASSLQAATNEKLFF. Here the CDR3 DNA reads TGTGCCAGCAGCTTACAAGCTGCAACTAATGAAAAACTGTTTTTT.